Here is one T cell receptor (beta chain) with its context. Its antigen is unidentified. The record originates from a study of T cell repertoires in cytomegalovirus infection. Study-wide background: The public TCR beta signatures pointed to both CMV infection and matching HLA type.

TCRdb ran MiXCR on the reads and lists one entry per CDR3 protein. The sample has fewer than 300,000 distinct CDR3 sequences, over 20% seen once. The CDR3 runs to 15 residues. The junction had 8 bases not matched to a gene; V was cut back by 5 bases and J by 7 bases. Per germline, CDR1 SGHAT and CDR2 FQNNGV. Whole-study findings and limits: People with CMV and the relevant HLA were identified by cumulative public TCR beta family frequency. HLA-C-restricted CMV-specific TCR beta clonotypes prevailed in the ex vivo response.

This chain uses TRBV11-2 with TRBJ2-1; TRBD1 matches 10 bases. The receptor was derived from a human donor in good health (CMV status not recorded). Some clones in this sample may be carry-over from other donors' samples. Sequences were obtained from PBMCs. The CDR3 spells CASSVGTGARNEQFF. DNA of the CDR3: TGTGCCAGCAGCGTGGGGACAGGGGCACGGAATGAGCAGTTCTTC.